This T cell receptor (beta chain) was captured in a study of blood T cell repertoires in COVID-19. Study-level information: COVID-19 samples collected from the United States, Italy and Spain covered acute and convalescent phases.

Seattle participants joined during active infection and were tracked over time. Profiling relied on immunoSEQ multiplex PCR, and the TCRdb table lists in-frame clones only, not all of them. The profile shows under 150,000 clones, more than 80% of them singletons. The sample was peripheral blood. The sequence derives from a woman between 55 and 75 years old with COVID-19, enrolled during active disease.

Written as DNA, the CDR3 is TGTGCCAGCGGGACAGGGTTTGGCTACACCTTC. Its protein product is CASGTGFGYTF. This chain uses TRBV6-5 with TRBJ1-2; TRBD1 matches 9 bases. CDR3 length: 11 residues. Germline V lookup: CDR1 MNHEY, CDR2 SVGAGI. V trimming: 8 bases; J trimming: 7 bases; junction bases outside the gene matches: 2.